This T cell receptor (beta chain) was obtained from a study of blood T cells in healthy people across ages. Study-level points and caveats: Strong correlation existed between TCR beta diversity and naive T cell percentage.

As regards this clonotype: Its antigen is as yet unknown.

Peripheral blood, roughly 9.3 milliliters per donor, was collected. Per sample, extraction of total RNA gave at least 5 micrograms in every case. Looked up from germline, CDR1 is SGHVS and CDR2 is FQNEAQ. Trimming removed 1 base from V and 5 bases from J, with 17 bases in between. The CDR3 runs to 16 residues. Next came a second PCR, run for about 6 to 11 cycles, which used a sample-barcoded 5' primer along with a J-beta primer mix. TCRdb passed the 5' RACE reads through MiXCR, listing each CDR3 protein once. The sample carries over 750,000 distinct CDR3 sequences, roughly 25% recorded once. In addition, the sample was reused for a study of T cells of mothers and their children. That paper notes: Three healthy Caucasian mothers served as donors, and their six children did as well.

The specimen was blood. The chain has TRBV7-8 and TRBJ1-1; D remains ambiguous. The clonotype was recovered from a boy aged 5-17 years in good health. The CDR3 bases are TGTGCCAGCAGCTTAGTGCAGGAGAACGTGGATACTGAAGCTTTCTTT. This encodes CASSLVQENVDTEAFF.